Listed below are T cell receptor beta chains from one sample, sequenced in a study of siplizumab effects on memory and regulatory T cells. TCRdb keeps only in-frame clones here, not all; method: immunoSEQ multiplex PCR. The profile shows over 65,000 clones, more than 85% of them singletons. The sequencing input was CD8+ T cells sorted from blood. Receptors originate from a human donor in good health. The CDR3 runs from the conserved cysteine through the conserved F or W. A D gene is named only where the DNA matches it firmly.

j_call v_call d_call cdr3_aa cdr3_nt
TRBJ2-5 TRBV28 TRBD2 CASSSRLAGETQYF TGTGCCAGCAGTTCCCGACTAGCGGGAGAGACCCAGTACTTC
TRBJ2-1 TRBV6-1 . CASSAGHEQFF TGTGCCAGCAGTGCAGGCCATGAGCAGTTCTTC
TRBJ1-1 TRBV7-9 TRBD1 CASSPGQGVNTEAFF TGTGCCAGCAGCCCCGGACAGGGAGTGAACACTGAAGCTTTCTTT
TRBJ1-2 TRBV27 . CASSLGQGIHYGYTF TGTGCCAGCAGTTTAGGGCAGGGGATTCACTATGGCTACACCTTC
TRBJ2-2 TRBV19 TRBD2 CATPRGGVGSGELFF TGTGCCACCCCCCGGGGAGGGGTGGGGTCCGGGGAGCTGTTTTTT
TRBJ2-7 TRBV6-5 . CASSSAYEQYF TGTGCCAGCTCAAGCGCCTACGAGCAGTACTTC
TRBJ2-1 TRBV19 . CASSLGVKNEQFF TGTGCCAGTAGTTTAGGGGTCAAAAATGAGCAGTTCTTC
TRBJ2-3 TRBV7-2 . CASSSFVGADTQYF TGTGCCAGCAGCTCCTTCGTCGGGGCAGATACGCAGTATTTT
TRBJ1-4 TRBV5-1 TRBD1 CASSAGQRPFATNEKLFF TGCGCCAGCAGCGCGGGACAGAGACCTTTTGCAACTAATGAAAAACTGTTTTTT
TRBJ2-1 TRBV29-1 TRBD2 CVGTSGEVREQFF TGCGTGGGAACTAGCGGAGAAGTGCGTGAGCAGTTCTTC
TRBJ1-4 TRBV19 . CASSILGDLSKLFF TGTGCCAGTAGTATACTAGGGGACCTGTCAAAACTGTTTTTT
TRBJ2-5 TRBV7-6 . CASSLGGQETQYF TGTGCCAGCAGCTTGGGGGGCCAAGAGACCCAGTACTTC
TRBJ2-5 TRBV2 . CASKVDQTQETQYF TGTGCCAGCAAAGTTGACCAGACCCAAGAGACCCAGTACTTC
TRBJ2-7 TRBV27 TRBD2 CASSHGTSGYYEQYF TGTGCCAGCAGCCATGGGACTAGCGGATACTACGAGCAGTACTTC